This is a list of T cell receptor beta chains from one sample in a study of neurological immune-mediated disorders. Via MiXCR, TCRdb re-called the 5' RACE reads, giving one row per CDR3 protein. Among some 89,000 distinct CDR3 sequences listed, roughly 4.5% were seen once. Material: PBMCs. These receptors came from a woman in her sixties with multiple sclerosis. Both conserved end residues are part of each CDR3. The order of the fields is CDR3 DNA, CDR3 protein, V gene, clone size, D gene, J gene. A D gene is named only where the DNA matches it firmly. Rows may omit the clone size; those that give it use once, few, many or a size class.

cdr3_nt: TGTGCCAGCAGTTACTCGGGACAGGGGGCGTCTGGGGCCAACGTCCTGACTTTC
cdr3_aa: CASSYSGQGASGANVLTF
v_call: TRBV6-6
clone_size: many
d_call: TRBD1
j_call: TRBJ2-6

cdr3_nt: TGTGCCAGCAGTTGGGGACAGGGGCGCTACGAGCAGTACTTC
cdr3_aa: CASSWGQGRYEQYF
v_call: TRBV6-5
clone_size: many
d_call: TRBD1
j_call: TRBJ2-7

cdr3_nt: TGTGCCAGCTCACCACCCGGACAGGGGGCCCCGAACACCATATATTTT
cdr3_aa: CASSPPGQGAPNTIYF
v_call: TRBV18
clone_size: .
d_call: TRBD1
j_call: TRBJ1-3

cdr3_nt: TGTGCCAGCTCACCGGGAGCCGGCACTGAAGCTTTCTTT
cdr3_aa: CASSPGAGTEAFF
v_call: TRBV18
clone_size: .
d_call: .
j_call: TRBJ1-1

cdr3_nt: TGTGCCAGCCAGGGGAATGGTCACGAGCAGTACTTC
cdr3_aa: CASQGNGHEQYF
v_call: TRBV2
clone_size: many
d_call: .
j_call: TRBJ2-7

cdr3_nt: TGCAGTGCTAGATCGACAGGGAGCAACCCTGGAAACACCATATATTTT
cdr3_aa: CSARSTGSNPGNTIYF
v_call: TRBV20-1
clone_size: many
d_call: TRBD1
j_call: TRBJ1-3

cdr3_nt: TGTGCCAGCGCGATCCAAGAGACCCAGTACTTC
cdr3_aa: CASAIQETQYF
v_call: TRBV6-2/TRBV6-3
clone_size: many
d_call: .
j_call: TRBJ2-5

cdr3_nt: TGTGCCAGCAGCGTAAGCGGTACGGAGACCCAGTACTTC
cdr3_aa: CASSVSGTETQYF
v_call: TRBV9
clone_size: many
d_call: .
j_call: TRBJ2-5

cdr3_nt: TGCAGTGCTAGGGCGGGGGGACAAGAGACCCAGTACTTC
cdr3_aa: CSARAGGQETQYF
v_call: TRBV20-1
clone_size: many
d_call: TRBD2
j_call: TRBJ2-5

cdr3_nt: TGTGCCAGCAGCGGACTGACGGGCCCAACGAGGATGGACTTC
cdr3_aa: CASSGLTGPTRMDF
v_call: TRBV5-5
clone_size: many
d_call: .
j_call: TRBJ2-7

cdr3_nt: TGTGCCAGCAGCTTAGCCCGAGGGGGCAATGAGCAGTTCTTC
cdr3_aa: CASSLARGGNEQFF
v_call: TRBV7-6
clone_size: few
d_call: .
j_call: TRBJ2-1

cdr3_nt: TGTGCCAGCAGTTACGACAGGGGCGCTGGGGTGAACACTGAAGCTTTCTTT
cdr3_aa: CASSYDRGAGVNTEAFF
v_call: TRBV6-5
clone_size: many
d_call: TRBD1
j_call: TRBJ1-1

cdr3_nt: TGTGCCAGCAGCCGCGGGACTAGCGTATTAGAGACCCAGTACTTC
cdr3_aa: CASSRGTSVLETQYF
v_call: TRBV27
clone_size: many
d_call: TRBD2
j_call: TRBJ2-5

cdr3_nt: TGTGCCAGCAGCTTAACTCGGGACAGCTACACTGAAGCTTTCTTT
cdr3_aa: CASSLTRDSYTEAFF
v_call: TRBV7-9
clone_size: many
d_call: TRBD1
j_call: TRBJ1-1

cdr3_nt: TGCAGTGCCCGCAGCCGCGACTTCCGAGGCTACACCTTC
cdr3_aa: CSARSRDFRGYTF
v_call: TRBV20-1
clone_size: .
d_call: .
j_call: TRBJ1-2

cdr3_nt: TGTGCCAGCAGTTTTGCCGGGCAGGGTCGCATATCTGGGGCCAACGTCCTGACTTTC
cdr3_aa: CASSFAGQGRISGANVLTF
v_call: TRBV28
clone_size: many
d_call: .
j_call: TRBJ2-6

cdr3_nt: TGTGCCAGCAGCTTTGAGGGGACAGGATACAATGAGCAGTTCTTC
cdr3_aa: CASSFEGTGYNEQFF
v_call: TRBV7-2
clone_size: few
d_call: TRBD1
j_call: TRBJ2-1

cdr3_nt: TGTGCCAGCAGCCAAGCCGCGGGGGATCGCTACAATGAGCAGTTCTTC
cdr3_aa: CASSQAAGDRYNEQFF
v_call: TRBV4-2
clone_size: many
d_call: TRBD2
j_call: TRBJ2-1

cdr3_nt: TGTGCCTCACAGGGGTCAACTAATGAAAAACTGTTTTTT
cdr3_aa: CASQGSTNEKLFF
v_call: TRBV2
clone_size: many
d_call: TRBD1
j_call: TRBJ1-4

cdr3_nt: TGTGCCAGCAGTTACGGGCAGGGGGGAGAAAAACTGTTTTTT
cdr3_aa: CASSYGQGGEKLFF
v_call: TRBV6-5
clone_size: many
d_call: TRBD1
j_call: TRBJ1-4

cdr3_nt: TGCGCCAGCAGCTTGGAGCCTTATGGCTACACCTTC
cdr3_aa: CASSLEPYGYTF
v_call: TRBV5-1
clone_size: many
d_call: .
j_call: TRBJ1-2

cdr3_nt: TGTGCCAGCAGCTCGCGGGACAGGGATACAGATACGCAGTATTTT
cdr3_aa: CASSSRDRDTDTQYF
v_call: TRBV5-5
clone_size: many
d_call: TRBD1
j_call: TRBJ2-3

cdr3_nt: TGTGCCAGCAGCTCACTGGGGACTAGCGGGGGGAGCGATGAGCAGTTCTTC
cdr3_aa: CASSSLGTSGGSDEQFF
v_call: TRBV9
clone_size: many
d_call: TRBD2
j_call: TRBJ2-1

cdr3_nt: TGTGCCAGCAATAGGGGCAGCCCGAACACTGAAGCTTTCTTT
cdr3_aa: CASNRGSPNTEAFF
v_call: TRBV6-5
clone_size: many
d_call: .
j_call: TRBJ1-1

cdr3_nt: TGTGCCAGCAGCGTAGCCCCTCGGCAGGGCACAGATACGCAGTATTTT
cdr3_aa: CASSVAPRQGTDTQYF
v_call: TRBV9
clone_size: many
d_call: .
j_call: TRBJ2-3

cdr3_nt: TGTGCCAGCAGTCTGACTAGCGGGGGGAGAGGTGAGCAGTTCTTC
cdr3_aa: CASSLTSGGRGEQFF
v_call: TRBV12-3/TRBV12-4
clone_size: many
d_call: TRBD2
j_call: TRBJ2-1

cdr3_nt: TGCGCCAGCAGCTTAACAGGGAGCACTGAAGCTTTCTTT
cdr3_aa: CASSLTGSTEAFF
v_call: TRBV5-1
clone_size: many
d_call: .
j_call: TRBJ1-1

cdr3_nt: TGTGCCATCAGTGAGTACTACGAGCAGTACTTC
cdr3_aa: CAISEYYEQYF
v_call: TRBV10-3
clone_size: .
d_call: .
j_call: TRBJ2-7

cdr3_nt: TGTGCCAGCAGCTTGGACTTTTCCTACAATGAGCAGTTCTTC
cdr3_aa: CASSLDFSYNEQFF
v_call: TRBV7-9
clone_size: many
d_call: .
j_call: TRBJ2-1

cdr3_nt: TGCGCCAGCAGCTTGGAATGGGGAAACACCATATATTTT
cdr3_aa: CASSLEWGNTIYF
v_call: TRBV5-1
clone_size: many
d_call: .
j_call: TRBJ1-3

cdr3_nt: TGCAGCGTTGTCCGGCTAGCGGGGACCTACAATGAGCAGTTCTTC
cdr3_aa: CSVVRLAGTYNEQFF
v_call: TRBV29-1
clone_size: .
d_call: TRBD2
j_call: TRBJ2-1

cdr3_nt: TGTGCCTGGAGCGTGGGACGGGAGGGACAGCCCCAGCATTTT
cdr3_aa: CAWSVGREGQPQHF
v_call: TRBV30
clone_size: few
d_call: .
j_call: TRBJ1-5

cdr3_nt: TGCAGCGTTGAAGGACTAGCGGGGACAAGCACAGATACGCAGTATTTT
cdr3_aa: CSVEGLAGTSTDTQYF
v_call: TRBV29-1
clone_size: many
d_call: TRBD2
j_call: TRBJ2-3

cdr3_nt: TGTGCCACCGGACCGGGACAGACCAACAATGAGCAGTTCTTC
cdr3_aa: CATGPGQTNNEQFF
v_call: TRBV24-1
clone_size: many
d_call: TRBD1
j_call: TRBJ2-1

cdr3_nt: TGCAGTGCTAGAGATGAGCGGGGGGGGCCCTACAATGAGCAGTTCTTC
cdr3_aa: CSARDERGGPYNEQFF
v_call: TRBV20-1
clone_size: .
d_call: TRBD2
j_call: TRBJ2-1

cdr3_nt: TGCGCCAGCAGCTTGATTAGTATGGAGGCGGCTGGAGCTTTCTTT
cdr3_aa: CASSLISMEAAGAFF
v_call: TRBV5-1
clone_size: many
d_call: .
j_call: TRBJ1-1

cdr3_nt: TGCGCCAGCAGCTCCCAGACAGGAACGGAGACCCAGTACTTC
cdr3_aa: CASSSQTGTETQYF
v_call: TRBV5-1
clone_size: many
d_call: .
j_call: TRBJ2-5

cdr3_nt: TGTGCCAGCAGCTATACAGGAGACTCTGGAAACACCATATATTTT
cdr3_aa: CASSYTGDSGNTIYF
v_call: TRBV7-2
clone_size: many
d_call: .
j_call: TRBJ1-3

cdr3_nt: TGCGCCAGCAGCCCGGGAGGCAGGGGGGGCTACACCTTC
cdr3_aa: CASSPGGRGGYTF
v_call: TRBV5-1
clone_size: many
d_call: TRBD1
j_call: TRBJ1-2

cdr3_nt: TGCGCCACTTGGAACACTGAAGCTTTCTTT
cdr3_aa: CATWNTEAFF
v_call: TRBV10-2
clone_size: few
d_call: .
j_call: TRBJ1-1

cdr3_nt: TGCGCCAGCAGCCCGGGGTTCACAGATACGCAGTATTTT
cdr3_aa: CASSPGFTDTQYF
v_call: TRBV5-1
clone_size: many
d_call: .
j_call: TRBJ2-3

cdr3_nt: TGCAGTGCTAGGGCCAGGGTCAGAAACACTGAAGCTTTCTTT
cdr3_aa: CSARARVRNTEAFF
v_call: TRBV20-1
clone_size: many
d_call: .
j_call: TRBJ1-1

cdr3_nt: TGCAGTGCTTCTGACAGAGTAGGGACTGAAGCTTTCTTT
cdr3_aa: CSASDRVGTEAFF
v_call: TRBV20-1
clone_size: many
d_call: .
j_call: TRBJ1-1

cdr3_nt: TGTGCCAGCAGCTTGGAGGCAGGGGGCAACACCGGGGAGCTGTTTTTT
cdr3_aa: CASSLEAGGNTGELFF
v_call: TRBV5-5
clone_size: many
d_call: TRBD1
j_call: TRBJ2-2

cdr3_nt: TGCGCCAGCAGCTCCACAGGGCTATGGGACACTGAAGCTTTCTTT
cdr3_aa: CASSSTGLWDTEAFF
v_call: TRBV5-1
clone_size: many
d_call: .
j_call: TRBJ1-1

cdr3_nt: TGTGCCAGCAGCTCCGGGGGACTTGGCTCCTATGGCTACACCTTC
cdr3_aa: CASSSGGLGSYGYTF
v_call: TRBV5-6
clone_size: many
d_call: .
j_call: TRBJ1-2

cdr3_nt: TGTGCCAGCAGTTTCGGGGAGCGTCTAGACGGCTACACCTTC
cdr3_aa: CASSFGERLDGYTF
v_call: TRBV12-3/TRBV12-4
clone_size: many
d_call: .
j_call: TRBJ1-2

cdr3_nt: TGTGCCAGCAGCTTAGGGTCCGAAGAGACCCAGTACTTC
cdr3_aa: CASSLGSEETQYF
v_call: TRBV7-9
clone_size: .
d_call: .
j_call: TRBJ2-5

cdr3_nt: TGCAGTGCTAGCGGGACTAGCGGCAATGAGCAGTTCTTC
cdr3_aa: CSASGTSGNEQFF
v_call: TRBV20-1
clone_size: many
d_call: TRBD2
j_call: TRBJ2-1

cdr3_nt: TGTGCCAGCAGTGCACAAACCCGGGGGTCGTCCTACGAGCAGTACTTC
cdr3_aa: CASSAQTRGSSYEQYF
v_call: TRBV6-1
clone_size: many
d_call: .
j_call: TRBJ2-7

cdr3_nt: TGCGCCAGCAGTGGGGGCAGAGGAACCTACGAGCAGTACTTC
cdr3_aa: CASSGGRGTYEQYF
v_call: TRBV5-1
clone_size: .
d_call: .
j_call: TRBJ2-7

cdr3_nt: TGTGCCATCTCCGGGGAGTATCGAGTGTTTGGGGAGACCCAGTACTTC
cdr3_aa: CAISGEYRVFGETQYF
v_call: TRBV10-3
clone_size: many
d_call: .
j_call: TRBJ2-5

cdr3_nt: TGTGCCAGCAGCATTTATCAGCGGGGGTTACTCCACGAGCAGTACTTC
cdr3_aa: CASSIYQRGLLHEQYF
v_call: TRBV7-6
clone_size: many
d_call: TRBD2
j_call: TRBJ2-7

cdr3_nt: TGCGCCAGCAGCTGGGGGGGACAGGGATTCTCCTACGAGCAGTACTTC
cdr3_aa: CASSWGGQGFSYEQYF
v_call: TRBV5-1
clone_size: many
d_call: TRBD1
j_call: TRBJ2-7